This TCR beta chain was retrieved from a study of T cell repertoires in cytomegalovirus infection (dated by TCRdb to about 2019). The study in broad terms: Because public TCR beta signatures pointed to carriage of CMV infection together with the matching HLA type, the HLA type of each donor mattered for the analysis.

General conclusions and limits of the study: The ex vivo response was dominated by HLA-C-restricted CMV-specific TCR beta clonotypes, which also provided the single most frequent clonotype in two of eight donors. In both this cohort and an independent roughly 330-donor cohort, the cumulative frequency of public TCR beta family members distinguished carriers of CMV infection plus the relevant HLA type.

This sample was sequenced with an Illumina HiSeq 1500. The public sequencing data were trimmed at Q25 with fastp and processed into clonotypes with MiXCR by TCRdb, which kept only in-frame beta chains. Under each unique CDR3 protein, matching rows form one entry showing the most common genes and DNA. In this sample the table shows over 100,000 distinct CDR3 sequences, about a tenth of which occur a single time. The top ten constitute about 32% of the sample. This clonotype was counted many times. There is no known antigen for this receptor. No much larger clone is present one base from it, and per-base qualities are unavailable. The CDR3 covers 18 residues, taking in both the cysteine and the phenylalanine. The read is trimmed to its CDR3 DNA, 54 bases read in frame from base 1. Trimmed from V: 5 bases; trimmed from J: 5 bases; junction bases lacking a gene match: 17. CDR1 and CDR2 are read off the germline V gene (reference sequence) as MNHEY and SMNVEV.

Sequencing was performed on PBMCs, sequenced either directly or after in vitro stimulation (not recorded which). The TCR sequence derives from a human donor in good health (CMV status not recorded). Some clones in this sample may be carry-over from other donors' samples. The chain was built from TRBV27 and TRBJ2-1, with 8 middle bases fitting TRBD2. The CDR3 region has the sequence CASSLPLSERGKNNEQFF. The base sequence is TGTGCCAGCAGTCTCCCCCTTTCGGAGCGGGGGAAAAACAATGAGCAGTTCTTC.